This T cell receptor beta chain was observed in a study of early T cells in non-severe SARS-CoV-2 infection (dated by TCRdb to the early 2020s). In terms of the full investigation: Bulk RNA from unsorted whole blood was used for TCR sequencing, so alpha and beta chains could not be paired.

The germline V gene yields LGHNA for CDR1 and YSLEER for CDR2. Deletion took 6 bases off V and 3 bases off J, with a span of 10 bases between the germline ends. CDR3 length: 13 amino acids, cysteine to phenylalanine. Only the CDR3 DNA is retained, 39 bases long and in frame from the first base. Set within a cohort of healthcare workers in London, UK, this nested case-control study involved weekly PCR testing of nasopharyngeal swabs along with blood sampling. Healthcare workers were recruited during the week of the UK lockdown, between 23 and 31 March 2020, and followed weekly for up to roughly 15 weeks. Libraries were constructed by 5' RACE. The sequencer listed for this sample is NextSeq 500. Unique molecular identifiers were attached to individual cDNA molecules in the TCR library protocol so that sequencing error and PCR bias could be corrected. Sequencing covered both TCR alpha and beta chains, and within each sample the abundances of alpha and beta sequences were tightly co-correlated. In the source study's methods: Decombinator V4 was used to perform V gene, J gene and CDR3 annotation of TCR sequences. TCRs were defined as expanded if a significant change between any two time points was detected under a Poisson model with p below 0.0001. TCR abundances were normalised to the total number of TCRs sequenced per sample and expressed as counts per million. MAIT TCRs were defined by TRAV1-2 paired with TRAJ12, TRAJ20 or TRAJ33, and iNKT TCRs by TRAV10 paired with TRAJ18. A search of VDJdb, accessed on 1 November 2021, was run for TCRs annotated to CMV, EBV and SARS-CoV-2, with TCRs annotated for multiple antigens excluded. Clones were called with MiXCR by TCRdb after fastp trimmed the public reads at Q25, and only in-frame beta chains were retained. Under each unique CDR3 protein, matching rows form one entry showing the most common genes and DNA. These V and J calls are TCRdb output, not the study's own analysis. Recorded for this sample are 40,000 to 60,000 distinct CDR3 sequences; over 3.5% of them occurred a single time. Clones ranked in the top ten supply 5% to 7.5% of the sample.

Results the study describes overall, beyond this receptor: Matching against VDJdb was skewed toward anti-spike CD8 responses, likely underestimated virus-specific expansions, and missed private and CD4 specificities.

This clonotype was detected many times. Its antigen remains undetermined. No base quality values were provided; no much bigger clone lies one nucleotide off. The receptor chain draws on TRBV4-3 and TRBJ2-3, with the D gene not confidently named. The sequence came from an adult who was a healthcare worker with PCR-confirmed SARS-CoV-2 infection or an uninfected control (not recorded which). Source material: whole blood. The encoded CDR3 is CASSPSLTDTQYF. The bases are TGCGCCAGCAGTCCTAGTCTGACAGATACGCAGTATTTT.